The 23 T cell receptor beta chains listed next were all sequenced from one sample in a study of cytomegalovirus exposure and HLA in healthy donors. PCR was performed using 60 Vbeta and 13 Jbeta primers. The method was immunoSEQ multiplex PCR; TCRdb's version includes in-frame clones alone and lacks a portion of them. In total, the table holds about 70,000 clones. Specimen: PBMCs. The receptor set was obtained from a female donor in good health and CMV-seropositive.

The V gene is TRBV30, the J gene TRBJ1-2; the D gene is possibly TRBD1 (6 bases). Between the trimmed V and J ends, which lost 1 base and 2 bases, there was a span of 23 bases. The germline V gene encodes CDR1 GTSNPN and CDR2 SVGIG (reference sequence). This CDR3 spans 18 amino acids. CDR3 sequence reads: CAWSATLTAWTANYGYTF. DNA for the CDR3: TGTGCCTGGAGTGCCACCCTAACCGCCTGGACAGCGAACTATGGCTACACCTTC.

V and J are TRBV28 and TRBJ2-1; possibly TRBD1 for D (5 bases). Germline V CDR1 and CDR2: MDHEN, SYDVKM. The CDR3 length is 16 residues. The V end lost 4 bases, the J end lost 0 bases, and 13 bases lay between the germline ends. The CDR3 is CASSSPRASSYNEQFF. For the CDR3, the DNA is TGTGCCAGCAGTTCCCCCAGGGCCAGCTCCTACAATGAGCAGTTCTTC.

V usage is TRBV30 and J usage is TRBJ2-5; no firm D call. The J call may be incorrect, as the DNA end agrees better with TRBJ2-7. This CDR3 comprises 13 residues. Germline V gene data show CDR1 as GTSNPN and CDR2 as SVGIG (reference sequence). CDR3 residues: CAWNSLSSYEQYF. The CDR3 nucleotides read TGTGCCTGGAATTCACTAAGCTCCTACGAGCAGTACTTC.

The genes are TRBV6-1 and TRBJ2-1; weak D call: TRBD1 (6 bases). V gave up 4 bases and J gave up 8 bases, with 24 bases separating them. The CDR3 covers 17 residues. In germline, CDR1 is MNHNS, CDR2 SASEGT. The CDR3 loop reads CASSGGLQAASGDEQFF. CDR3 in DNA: TGTGCCAGCAGTGGGGGTCTACAGGCTGCTTCAGGGGATGAGCAGTTCTTC.

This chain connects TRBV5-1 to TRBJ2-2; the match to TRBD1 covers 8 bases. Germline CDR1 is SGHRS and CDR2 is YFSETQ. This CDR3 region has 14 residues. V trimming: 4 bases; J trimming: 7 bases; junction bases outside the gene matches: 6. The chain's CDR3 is CASSIRGRDGELFF. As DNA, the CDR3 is TGCGCCAGCAGCATCAGGGGGCGAGACGGGGAGCTGTTTTTT.

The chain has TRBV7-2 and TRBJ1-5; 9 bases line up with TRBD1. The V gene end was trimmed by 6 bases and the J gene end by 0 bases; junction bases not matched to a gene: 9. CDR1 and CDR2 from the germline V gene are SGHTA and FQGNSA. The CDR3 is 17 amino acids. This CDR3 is CASSPGQGTYSNQPQHF. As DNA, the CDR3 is TGTGCCAGCAGTCCGGGACAGGGAACCTATAGCAATCAGCCCCAGCATTTT.

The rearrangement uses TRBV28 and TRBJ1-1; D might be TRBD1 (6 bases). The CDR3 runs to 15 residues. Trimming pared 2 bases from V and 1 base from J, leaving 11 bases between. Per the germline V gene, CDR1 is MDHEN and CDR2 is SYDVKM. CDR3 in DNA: TGTGCCAGCAGTTTAGGGGGACAACCGAACACTGAAGCTTTCTTT. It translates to CASSLGGQPNTEAFF. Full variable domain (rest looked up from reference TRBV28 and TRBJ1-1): DVKVTQSSRYLVKRTGEKVFLECVQDMDHENMFWYRQDPGLGLRLIYFSYDVKMKEKGDIPEGYSVSREKKERFSLILESASTNQTSMYLCASSLGGQPNTEAFFGQGTRLTVV.

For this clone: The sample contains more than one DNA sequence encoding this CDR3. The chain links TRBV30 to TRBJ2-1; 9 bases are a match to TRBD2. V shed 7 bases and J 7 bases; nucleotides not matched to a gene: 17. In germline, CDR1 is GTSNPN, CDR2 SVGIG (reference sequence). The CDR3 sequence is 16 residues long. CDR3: CASSPPLAGEVNEQFF. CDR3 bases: TGTGCCTCCTCCCCCCCATTAGCGGGAGAGGTTAATGAGCAGTTCTTC.

CDR3: CASSDVPGLADSPLHF. The CDR3 DNA is TGTGCCAGCAGCGATGTTCCGGGACTGGCGGATTCACCCCTCCACTTT. The gene calls are TRBV9 and TRBJ1-6, with D perhaps TRBD1 (5 bases). Germline lookup yields CDR1 SGDLS and CDR2 YYNGEE. The length of the CDR3 is 16 residues. Trimming pared 3 bases from V and 8 bases from J, leaving 18 bases between.

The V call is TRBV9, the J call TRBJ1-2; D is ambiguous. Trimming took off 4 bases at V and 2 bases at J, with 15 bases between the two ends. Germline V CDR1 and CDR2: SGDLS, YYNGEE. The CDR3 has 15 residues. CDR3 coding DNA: TGTGCCAGCAGCCCACTTCAGGAGGCGAACTATGGCTACACCTTC. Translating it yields CASSPLQEANYGYTF.

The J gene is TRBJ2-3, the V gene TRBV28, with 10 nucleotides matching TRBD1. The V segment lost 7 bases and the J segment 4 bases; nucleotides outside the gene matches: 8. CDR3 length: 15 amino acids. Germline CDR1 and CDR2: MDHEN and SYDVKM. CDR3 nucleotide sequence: TGTGCCAGCACCATTGGGACAGGGGATGCAGATACGCAGTATTTT. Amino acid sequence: CASTIGTGDADTQYF.

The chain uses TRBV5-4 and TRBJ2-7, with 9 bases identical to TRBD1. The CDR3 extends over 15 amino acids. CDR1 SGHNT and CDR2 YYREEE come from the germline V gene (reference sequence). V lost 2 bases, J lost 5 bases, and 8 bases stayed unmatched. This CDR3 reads CASSLDPGTGNEQYF. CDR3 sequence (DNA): TGTGCCAGCAGCTTAGACCCCGGGACAGGGAACGAGCAGTACTTC. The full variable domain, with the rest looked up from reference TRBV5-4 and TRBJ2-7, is ETGVTQSPTHLIKTRGQQVTLRCSSQSGHNTVSWYQQALGQGPQFIFQYYREEENGRGNFPPRFSGLQFPNYSSELNVNALELDDSALYLCASSLDPGTGNEQYFGPGTRLTVT.

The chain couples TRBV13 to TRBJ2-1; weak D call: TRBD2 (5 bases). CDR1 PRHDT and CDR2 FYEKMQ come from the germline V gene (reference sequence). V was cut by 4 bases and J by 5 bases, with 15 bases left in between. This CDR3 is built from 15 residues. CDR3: CASSSVIRADNEQFF. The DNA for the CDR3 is TGTGCCAGCAGCTCCGTGATCCGAGCGGACAATGAGCAGTTCTTC.

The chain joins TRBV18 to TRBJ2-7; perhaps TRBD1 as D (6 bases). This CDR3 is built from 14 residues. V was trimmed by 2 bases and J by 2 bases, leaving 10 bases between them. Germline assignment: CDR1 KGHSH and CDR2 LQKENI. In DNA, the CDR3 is TGTGCCAGCTCACCAACACAGGGACCCTACGAGCAGTACTTC. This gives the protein CASSPTQGPYEQYF.

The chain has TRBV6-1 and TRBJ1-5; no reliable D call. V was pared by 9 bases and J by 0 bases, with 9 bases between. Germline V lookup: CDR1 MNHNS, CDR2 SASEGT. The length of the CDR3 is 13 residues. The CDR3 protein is CASQTYSNQPQHF. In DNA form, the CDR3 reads TGTGCCAGTCAGACTTATAGCAATCAGCCCCAGCATTTT.

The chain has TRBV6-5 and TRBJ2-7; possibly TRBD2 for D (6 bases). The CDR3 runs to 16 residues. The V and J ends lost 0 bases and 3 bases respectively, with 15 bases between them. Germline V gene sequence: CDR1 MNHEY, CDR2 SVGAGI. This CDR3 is CASSYSTGRELYEQYF. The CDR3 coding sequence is TGTGCCAGCAGTTACTCTACGGGGCGGGAACTCTACGAGCAGTACTTC.

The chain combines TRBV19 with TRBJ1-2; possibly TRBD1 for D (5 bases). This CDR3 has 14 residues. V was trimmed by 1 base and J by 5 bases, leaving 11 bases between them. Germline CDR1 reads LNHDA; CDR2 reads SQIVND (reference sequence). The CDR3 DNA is TGTGCCAGTAGTATAGGGCCAGGGAATTATGGCTACACCTTC. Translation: CASSIGPGNYGYTF.

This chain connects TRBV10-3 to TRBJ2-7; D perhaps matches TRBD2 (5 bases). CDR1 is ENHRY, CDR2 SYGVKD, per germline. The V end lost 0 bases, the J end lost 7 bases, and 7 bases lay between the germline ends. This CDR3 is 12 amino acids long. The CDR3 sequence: CAISESGSEQYF. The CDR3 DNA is TGTGCCATCAGTGAGTCGGGGAGTGAGCAGTACTTC.

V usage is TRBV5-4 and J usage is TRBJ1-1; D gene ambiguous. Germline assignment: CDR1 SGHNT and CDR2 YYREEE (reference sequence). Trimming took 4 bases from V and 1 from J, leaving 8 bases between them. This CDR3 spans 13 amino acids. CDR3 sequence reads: CASSITPNTEAFF. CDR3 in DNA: TGTGCCAGCAGCATCACACCGAACACTGAAGCTTTCTTT. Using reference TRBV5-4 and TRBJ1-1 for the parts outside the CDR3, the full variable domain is ETGVTQSPTHLIKTRGQQVTLRCSSQSGHNTVSWYQQALGQGPQFIFQYYREEENGRGNFPPRFSGLQFPNYSSELNVNALELDDSALYLCASSITPNTEAFFGQGTRLTVV.

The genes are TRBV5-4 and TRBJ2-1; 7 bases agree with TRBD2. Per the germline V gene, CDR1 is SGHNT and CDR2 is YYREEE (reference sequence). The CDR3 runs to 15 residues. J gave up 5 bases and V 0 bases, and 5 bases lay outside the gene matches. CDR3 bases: TGTGCCAGCAGCTTGGATGCGGGGGTGCACAATGAGCAGTTCTTC. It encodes CASSLDAGVHNEQFF.

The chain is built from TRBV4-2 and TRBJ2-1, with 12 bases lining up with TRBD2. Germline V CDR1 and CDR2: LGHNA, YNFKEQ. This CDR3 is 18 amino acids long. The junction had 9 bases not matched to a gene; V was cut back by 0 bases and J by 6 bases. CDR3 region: CASSQDPILAGGRNEQFF. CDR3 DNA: TGTGCCAGCAGCCAAGACCCCATTCTAGCGGGGGGGCGCAATGAGCAGTTCTTC.

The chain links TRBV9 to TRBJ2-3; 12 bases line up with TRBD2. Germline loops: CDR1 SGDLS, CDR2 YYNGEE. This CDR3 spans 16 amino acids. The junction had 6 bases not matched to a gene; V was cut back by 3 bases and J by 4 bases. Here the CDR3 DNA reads TGTGCCAGCAGCGCCCCGACTAGCGGGAGAGCAGATACGCAGTATTTT. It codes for CASSAPTSGRADTQYF.

DNA for the CDR3: TGTGCCAGCAGCCAGACACCGGTGGATGAAAAACTGTTTTTT. Translated, it gives CASSQTPVDEKLFF. The chain joins TRBV7-9 to TRBJ1-4; the D is unclear. This CDR3 is built from 14 residues. The germline CDR1 and CDR2 sequences are SEHNR and FQNEAQ (reference sequence). V dropped 5 bases and J dropped 6 bases, with 13 bases sitting between them.